Sequencing of this TCR beta chain was carried out in a study of blood T cell repertoires in COVID-19. About the research overall: Sources were T cells, B-cell-depleted T cells, or PBMCs; the material itself was cDNA or gDNA.

Participants came from roughly 24 US areas, aged about 18 to 89 years. Cohorts were determined from participant-reported clinical history. Under the authors' procedure: From reference gene primer amplification, estimates of nucleated cell counts were derived. Repertoires were generated with immunoSEQ multiplex PCR, while TCRdb's copy carries only in-frame clones and drops some. V, J and clone size reflect that table, while D and trimming were determined from the DNA. Among around 250,000 clones, about 89% were seen once, and the ten largest hold 1% to 1.5%. CDR3 length: 15 residues. Germline V gene lookup returns CDR1 MGHRA and CDR2 YSYEKL. The junction had 8 bases not matched to a gene; V was cut back by 3 bases and J by 6 bases.

This chain connects TRBV4-1 to TRBJ1-2; 9 positions agree with TRBD1. The clonotype comes from a human donor in a cohort exposed to, infected with or recovered from COVID-19 (not recorded which). The donor label of this sample is uncertain. What was sequenced was PBMCs or T cells enriched from blood (not recorded which). The CDR3 reads CASSQDYRGRDGYTF. The CDR3 bases are TGCGCCAGCAGCCAGGATTACAGGGGGCGAGATGGCTACACCTTC.